This entry concerns a single T cell receptor beta chain. Runs used v3.0 of the immunoSEQ assay and were done at survey level. Profiling relied on immunoSEQ multiplex PCR, and the TCRdb table lists in-frame clones only, not all of them. The data show around 13,000 clones, about 83% seen once. These data belong to a study of long-term antiretroviral therapy in people with HIV. V was pared by 4 bases and J by 7 bases, with 22 bases between. Germline lookup yields CDR1 SGDLS and CDR2 YYNGEE. The CDR3 is made up of 16 amino acids. The material was unsorted PBMCs, obtained 3.4 years after starting antiretroviral therapy. This sequence joins TRBV9 and TRBJ2-3; TRBD1 might be the D (7 bases). This sequence was found in a middle-aged man with HIV. The CDR3 sequence: CASSSGGQRGGYTQYF. CDR3 coding DNA: TGTGCCAGCAGCTCCGGGGGACAGAGAGGAGGTTATACGCAGTATTTT.